This TCR beta chain was documented in a study of neurological immune-mediated disorders. Study results and caveats: The multiple sclerosis repertoire cluster lacked an association with any feature, whether clinical or MRI. Sharing of CDR3 amino acid sequences among expanded clones across subjects was absent, suggesting private repertoires in all groups.

V lost 4 bases and J 0 bases, leaving 9 bases between the germline ends. The germline gives CDR1 SGHTA, CDR2 FQGNSA. This CDR3 region has 15 residues. The sorted libraries were prepared using around 980,000 CD4+ or CD8+ T cells that had themselves been sorted. The cDNA was produced through 5'RACE with 10-nucleotide random UMIs. TCRdb passed the 5' RACE reads through MiXCR, listing each CDR3 protein once. The sample shows tens of thousands of distinct CDR3 sequences, under 5% of them seen only once. This clonotype was counted many times. Antigen: not known. Sequenced: CD4+ T cells from blood. This sequence joins TRBV7-2 and TRBJ2-2, with no clear D. The clonotype was recovered from a middle-aged woman with multiple sclerosis. Here the CDR3 DNA reads TGTGCCAGCAGCTCCCCCCCCGCGAACACCGGGGAGCTGTTTTTT. Translating gives CASSSPPANTGELFF. Based on the CDR3 plus reference TRBV7-2 and TRBJ2-2, the full variable domain is GAGVSQSPSNKVTEKGKDVELRCDPISGHTALYWYRQSLGQGLEFLIYFQGNSAPDKSGLPSDRFSAERTGGSVSTLTIQRTQQEDSAVYLCASSSPPANTGELFFGEGSRLTVL.